Below, 22 T cell receptor beta chains from the same sample are listed, as sequenced in a study of blood T cell repertoires in COVID-19. Some clones are missing from TCRdb's copy, which holds only in-frame ones; the method was immunoSEQ multiplex PCR. Of more than 150,000 clones listed, 65% to 85% were seen once; the top ten hold over 11%. Material for sequencing was peripheral blood. The receptors come from a woman aged 80 or older with acute or convalescent COVID-19.

This clone was detected only a few times. The chain carries TRBV6-5 and TRBJ1-4; 10 bases line up with TRBD1. The CDR3 has 14 amino acids. CDR1 is MNHEY and CDR2 is SVGAGI in the germline V gene. Losses at the gene ends were 6 bases for V and 7 bases for J; bases not matched to a gene: 5. For the CDR3, the DNA is TGTGCCAGCAGCCCGGGACAGGGGAGTGAAAAACTGTTTTTT. Residues: CASSPGQGSEKLFF.

This clone has only one observation. V usage is TRBV12-5 and J usage is TRBJ2-1; 15 nucleotides align to TRBD2. This CDR3 is built from 19 residues. With V trimmed by 4 bases and J by 9 bases, 16 bases remained unmatched. Germline V gives CDR1 LGHNT, CDR2 FRNRAP. CDR3 residues: CASGSLGLAGGPRSGEQFF. DNA for the CDR3: TGTGCTAGTGGTTCATTAGGACTAGCGGGAGGGCCGCGCTCGGGTGAGCAGTTCTTC.

The chain recombines TRBV19 with TRBJ1-1; D might be TRBD1 (6 bases). Germline values: CDR1 LNHDA, CDR2 SQIVND (reference sequence). The CDR3 runs 13 residues. Trimming took off 3 bases at V and 4 bases at J, with 9 bases between the two ends. This CDR3 reads CASSIRGGTEAFF. The DNA for the CDR3 is TGTGCCAGTAGTATTAGGGGGGGCACTGAAGCTTTCTTT.

The CDR3 protein is CASSFRGTGNNEQFF. DNA of the CDR3: TGTGCCAGCAGTTTTCGTGGGACAGGGAACAATGAGCAGTTCTTC. The rearrangement joins TRBV28 to TRBJ2-1; the match to TRBD1 covers 9 bases. This CDR3 region has 15 residues. Germline CDR1 reads MDHEN; CDR2 reads SYDVKM. The J segment lost 5 bases and the V segment lost 3 bases, leaving 5 bases of the junction unmatched.

The CDR3 protein is CASVQGNYGYTF. In nucleotides, the CDR3 is TGTGCCAGCGTTCAGGGAAACTATGGCTACACCTTC. The rearrangement joins TRBV28 to TRBJ1-2; a possible D gene is TRBD1 (5 bases). Deletions cut 8 bases from V and 2 bases from J, with 9 bases between. Germline values: CDR1 MDHEN, CDR2 SYDVKM. This CDR3 has 12 amino acids.

The chain joins TRBV30 to TRBJ1-4; 8 nucleotides align to TRBD1. The V segment lost 3 bases and the J segment 6 bases; nucleotides outside the gene matches: 6. From germline, CDR1 is GTSNPN and CDR2 SVGIG (reference sequence). This CDR3 is 14 amino acids long. This CDR3 is CAWSPDRADEKLFF. As DNA, the CDR3 is TGTGCCTGGAGCCCGGACAGGGCAGATGAAAAACTGTTTTTT.

The V gene is TRBV27, the J gene TRBJ1-1; D possibly corresponds to TRBD1 (6 bases). V was trimmed by 3 bases and J by 5 bases, leaving 10 bases between them. Germline assignment: CDR1 MNHEY and CDR2 SMNVEV (reference sequence). The length of the CDR3 is 13 residues. In nucleotides, the CDR3 is TGTGCCAGCAGTTTGGGGGCTGGAACTGAAGCTTTCTTT. Amino acids: CASSLGAGTEAFF.

This clone was seen more than once but under ten times. The chain joins TRBV4-1 to TRBJ2-1; TRBD1 aligns across 7 bases. The CDR3 covers 16 residues. Trimming removed 1 base from V and 3 bases from J; junction bases left unmatched: 6. Germline-derived CDR1 and CDR2 are MGHRA and YSYEKL. The CDR3 DNA is TGCGCCAGCAGCCAAGCGAAGGGGGCAGGCTACAATGAGCAGTTCTTC. Translating it yields CASSQAKGAGYNEQFF.

The V and J genes are TRBV19 and TRBJ1-2; tentative D call: TRBD1 (6 bases). V dropped 3 bases and J dropped 5 bases, with 16 bases sitting between them. CDR1 is LNHDA, CDR2 SQIVND, per germline (reference sequence). The CDR3 has 15 residues. In DNA, the CDR3 is TGTGCCAGTAGTATCCGGGGGGCCGACGGGTATGGCTACACCTTC. It specifies CASSIRGADGYGYTF.

The genes are TRBV18 and TRBJ2-3, with a weak D call TRBD1 (6 bases). There are 16 residues in the CDR3. CDR1 is KGHSH and CDR2 is LQKENI in the germline V gene. V gave up 6 bases and J gave up 6 bases, with 22 bases separating them. CDR3 region: CASSPSRTAAADTQYF. CDR3 DNA sequence: TGTGCCAGCTCCCCAAGCCGGACAGCTGCAGCGGATACGCAGTATTTT.

CDR3 coding DNA: TGTGCCTGGGACAGGGGGTTGTTCGAGACCCAGTACTTC. Translated, it gives CAWDRGLFETQYF. This chain uses TRBV30 with TRBJ2-5, with 9 positions matching TRBD1. The CDR3 runs 13 residues. V shed 5 bases and J 5 bases; nucleotides not matched to a gene: 6. Per germline, CDR1 GTSNPN and CDR2 SVGIG (reference sequence).

V usage is TRBV2 and J usage is TRBJ1-2; the D gene is possibly TRBD1 (6 bases). This CDR3 has 15 residues. V was cut by 4 bases and J by 7 bases, with 19 bases left in between. Germline V gene lookup returns CDR1 SNHLY and CDR2 FYNNEI. The CDR3 protein is CASSVRDTAGGGYTF. The CDR3 region has the DNA TGTGCCAGCAGTGTTCGGGACACAGCTGGGGGTGGCTACACCTTC.

CDR3 sequence: CASSLEGQGAWGYTF. CDR3 bases: TGCGCCAGCAGCTTGGAGGGACAGGGGGCGTGGGGCTACACCTTC. This chain connects TRBV5-1 to TRBJ1-2; TRBD1 agrees at 12 bases. Unmatched junction bases numbered 5, after V lost 0 bases and J lost 8 bases. Germline-derived CDR1 and CDR2 are SGHRS and YFSETQ. The CDR3 contains 15 residues.

The V call is TRBV7-8, the J call TRBJ1-5, with 8 bases that match TRBD1. Germline values: CDR1 SGHVS, CDR2 FQNEAQ. The length of the CDR3 is 18 residues. The V and J ends lost 2 bases and 0 bases, in that order; junction bases with no gene match: 9. CDR3 loop: CASSLISFGTGSNQPQHF. CDR3 DNA sequence: TGTGCCAGCAGCTTAATTTCGTTCGGGACAGGTAGCAATCAGCCCCAGCATTTT.

CDR3 nucleotides: TGTGCCAGCAGTCCGACAGGGGGCCATGGCTACACCTTC. This encodes CASSPTGGHGYTF. J is TRBJ1-2 and V is TRBV28; 10 bases are shared with TRBD1. The V gene's germline CDR1 is MDHEN and CDR2 SYDVKM. The CDR3 totals 13 residues. V lost 5 bases and J lost 6; bases outside the gene matches: 3.

The chain has TRBV6-5 and TRBJ1-6; 9 bases align to TRBD1. V lost 11 bases to trimming and J lost 7 bases; unmatched junction nucleotides: 9. From germline, CDR1 is MNHEY and CDR2 SVGAGI. This CDR3 is 14 amino acids long. CDR3 protein: CAGSRDRVNSPLHF. The CDR3 region has the DNA TGTGCCGGATCCCGGGACAGGGTCAATTCACCCCTCCACTTT.

This clone turned up a few times. The rearrangement joins TRBV12-3 or TRBV12-4 to TRBJ1-5; 11 nucleotides align to TRBD1. J lost 6 bases, V lost 5 bases, and 0 bases had no gene match. This CDR3 has 13 amino acids. This CDR3 is CASSGTGGQPQHF. The CDR3 region has the DNA TGTGCCAGCAGTGGGACAGGGGGTCAGCCCCAGCATTTT.

The chain uses TRBV2 and TRBJ2-1; 8 bases align to TRBD1. The germline V gene has CDR1 SNHLY and CDR2 FYNNEI. Trimming removed 3 bases from V and 10 bases from J; junction bases left unmatched: 8. There are 14 residues in the CDR3. This chain's CDR3 is CASSEGQGADEQFF. The DNA of the CDR3 is TGTGCCAGCAGTGAGGGCCAGGGGGCGGACGAGCAGTTCTTC.

J is TRBJ2-1 and V is TRBV19; TRBD2 matches at 8 bases. Germline lookup yields CDR1 LNHDA and CDR2 SQIVND (reference sequence). This CDR3 comprises 15 residues. The junction had 8 bases not matched to a gene; V was cut back by 3 bases and J by 7 bases. Here the CDR3 reads CASSISSGKLNEQFF. The CDR3 region has the DNA TGTGCCAGTAGTATTAGTAGCGGGAAGCTTAATGAGCAGTTCTTC.

CDR3 coding DNA: TGCGCCAGCAGCGGACTAGCGGGGGGAAACAATGAGCAGTTCTTC. Translating gives CASSGLAGGNNEQFF. The chain combines TRBV5-1 with TRBJ2-1; 14 bases are shared with TRBD2. V shed 4 bases and J 5 bases; nucleotides not matched to a gene: 2. This CDR3 comprises 15 residues. Germline V gene sequence: CDR1 SGHRS, CDR2 YFSETQ.

This chain joins TRBV7-8 and TRBJ1-1; D may be TRBD1 (6 bases). V lost 5 bases to trimming and J lost 4 bases, with 14 bases between them. There are 14 residues in the CDR3. Germline CDR1 reads SGHVS; CDR2 reads FQNEAQ. The CDR3 DNA sequence: TGTGCCAGCAGCATACAGGGTAGTGGCACTGAAGCTTTCTTT. Translation gives CASSIQGSGTEAFF.

The chain links TRBV7-9 to TRBJ2-5; 7 bases align to TRBD1. Per germline, CDR1 SEHNR and CDR2 FQNEAQ (reference sequence). V gave up 6 bases and J gave up 5 bases; unmatched junction bases: 12. CDR3 length: 15 residues. This CDR3 reads CASSTYRGSDETQYF. CDR3 DNA: TGTGCCAGCAGTACCTACAGGGGATCCGACGAGACCCAGTACTTC.